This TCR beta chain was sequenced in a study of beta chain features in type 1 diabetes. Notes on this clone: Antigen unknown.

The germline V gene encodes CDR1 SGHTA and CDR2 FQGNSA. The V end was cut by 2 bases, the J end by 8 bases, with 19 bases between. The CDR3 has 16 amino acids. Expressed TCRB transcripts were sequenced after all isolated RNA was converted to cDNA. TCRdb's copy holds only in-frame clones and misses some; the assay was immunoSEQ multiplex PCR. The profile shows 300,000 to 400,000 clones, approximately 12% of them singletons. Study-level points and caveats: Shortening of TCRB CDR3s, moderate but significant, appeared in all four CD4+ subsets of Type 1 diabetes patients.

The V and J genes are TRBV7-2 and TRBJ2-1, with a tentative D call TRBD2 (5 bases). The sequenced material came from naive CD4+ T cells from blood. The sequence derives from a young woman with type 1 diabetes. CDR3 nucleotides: TGTGCCAGCAGCTTAATGAATTGGGCCGCGAGGGATGAGCAGTTCTTC. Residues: CASSLMNWAARDEQFF.